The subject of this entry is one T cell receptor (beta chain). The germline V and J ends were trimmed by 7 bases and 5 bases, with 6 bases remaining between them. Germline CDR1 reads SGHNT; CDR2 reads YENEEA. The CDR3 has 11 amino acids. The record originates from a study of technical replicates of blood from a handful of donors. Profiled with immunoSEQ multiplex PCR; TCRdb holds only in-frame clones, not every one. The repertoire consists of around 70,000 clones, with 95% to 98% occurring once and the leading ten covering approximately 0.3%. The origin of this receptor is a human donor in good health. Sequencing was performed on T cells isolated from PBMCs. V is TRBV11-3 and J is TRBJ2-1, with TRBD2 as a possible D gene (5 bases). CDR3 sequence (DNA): TGTGCCAGCAAGACTAACAATGAGCAGTTCTTC. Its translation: CASKTNNEQFF.